This T cell receptor (beta chain) was found in a study of shared clonotypes between healthy human individuals. Study-level information: The donors, two women and a few men, were aged 18 to 49. Every donor yielded three CD4 naive, three CD4 memory, two CD8 naive and one CD8 memory plate.

Looked up from germline, CDR1 is SGHRS and CDR2 is YFSETQ. The CDR3 runs 13 residues. The junction had 4 bases not matched to a gene; V was cut back by 3 bases and J by 5 bases. The material for each subset, its genomic DNA, was split evenly across several immunoSEQ plates. The table came from immunoSEQ multiplex PCR; TCRdb's copy has only in-frame clones and leaves some out. The sample contains some 2.1 million clones, 85% to 95% of which appear only once. The naive CD8 subset, CD45RO-negative cells positively selected for CCR7, excluded terminally differentiated effector memory CD45RA+ cells. Nashville, Tennessee was home to all donors, each a Caucasian adult.

The sample taken for sequencing was naive CD8+ T cells sorted from blood. The chain combines TRBV5-1 with TRBJ2-7; the match to TRBD1 covers 8 bases. The receptor was isolated from a man between 18 and 29 years old in good health. The CDR3 spells CASSSTGGDEQYF. The DNA for the CDR3 is TGCGCCAGCAGCTCTACAGGGGGAGACGAGCAGTACTTC.